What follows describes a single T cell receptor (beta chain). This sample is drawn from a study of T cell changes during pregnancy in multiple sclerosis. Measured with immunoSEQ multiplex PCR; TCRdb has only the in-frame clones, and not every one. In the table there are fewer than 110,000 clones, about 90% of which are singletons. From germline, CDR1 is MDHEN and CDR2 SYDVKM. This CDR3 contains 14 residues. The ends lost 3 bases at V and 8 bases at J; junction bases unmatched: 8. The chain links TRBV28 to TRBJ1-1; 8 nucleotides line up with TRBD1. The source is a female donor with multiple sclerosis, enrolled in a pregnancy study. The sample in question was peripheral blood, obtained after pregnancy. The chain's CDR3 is CASSFTGGSGEAFF. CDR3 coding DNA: TGTGCCAGCAGTTTTACAGGGGGGTCAGGGGAAGCTTTCTTT.